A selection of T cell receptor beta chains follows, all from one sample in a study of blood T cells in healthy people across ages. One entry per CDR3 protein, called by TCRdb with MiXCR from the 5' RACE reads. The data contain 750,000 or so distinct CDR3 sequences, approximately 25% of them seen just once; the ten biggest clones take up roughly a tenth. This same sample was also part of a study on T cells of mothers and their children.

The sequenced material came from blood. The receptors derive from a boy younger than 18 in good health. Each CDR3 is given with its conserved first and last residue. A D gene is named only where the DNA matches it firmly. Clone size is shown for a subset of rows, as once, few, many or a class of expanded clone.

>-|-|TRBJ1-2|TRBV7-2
CASSLDRDHYGYTF
TGTGCCAGCAGCTTAGACAGGGACCACTATGGCTACACCTTC
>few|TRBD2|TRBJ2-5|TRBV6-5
CASSYALISGGSETQYF
TGTGCCAGCAGTTACGCTTTGATTAGCGGGGGATCTGAGACCCAGTACTTC
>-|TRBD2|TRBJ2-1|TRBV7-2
CASSLGSGGPSNEQFF
TGTGCCAGCAGCTTAGGGTCGGGAGGGCCGTCGAATGAGCAGTTCTTC
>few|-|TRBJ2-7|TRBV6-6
CASSYPIGGPYEQYF
TGTGCCAGCAGTTACCCCATTGGGGGTCCCTACGAGCAGTACTTC
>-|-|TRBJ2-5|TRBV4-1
CASSQDGSVQETQYF
TGCGCCAGCAGCCAAGACGGTTCAGTCCAAGAGACCCAGTACTTC
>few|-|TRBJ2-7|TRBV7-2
CASSPPTGRHEQYF
TGTGCCAGCAGCCCGCCGACAGGTCGGCACGAGCAGTACTTC
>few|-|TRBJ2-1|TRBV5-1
CASSSPGGPSNEQFF
TGCGCCAGCAGCTCACCTGGGGGTCCCAGCAATGAGCAGTTCTTC
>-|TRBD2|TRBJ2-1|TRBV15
CATSLGTSGVGEQFF
TGTGCCACCAGCCTTGGGACTAGCGGGGTCGGGGAGCAGTTCTTC
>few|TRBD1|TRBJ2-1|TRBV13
CASKDSGTGGRSGQFF
TGTGCCAGCAAAGACTCCGGGACAGGGGGCCGATCTGGGCAGTTCTTC
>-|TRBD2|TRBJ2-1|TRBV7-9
CASSSPALAGGPSNEQFF
TGTGCCAGCAGCTCCCCCGCCCTAGCGGGAGGGCCCTCCAATGAGCAGTTCTTC
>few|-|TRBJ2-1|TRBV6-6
CASSYFTPSSYNEQFF
TGTGCCAGCAGTTACTTCACACCAAGCTCCTACAATGAGCAGTTCTTC
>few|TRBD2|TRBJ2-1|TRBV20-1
CSARGYSSGRTNNEQFF
TGCAGTGCTAGGGGCTACTCTAGCGGGAGAACAAACAATGAGCAGTTCTTC
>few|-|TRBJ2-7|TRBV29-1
CSVEGQAAYEQYF
TGCAGCGTTGAAGGACAGGCAGCCTACGAGCAGTACTTC
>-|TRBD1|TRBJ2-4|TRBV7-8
CASSPPGQALAENIQYF
TGTGCCAGCAGCCCTCCCGGACAGGCGCTAGCCGAAAACATTCAGTACTTC
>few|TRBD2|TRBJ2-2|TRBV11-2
CASSLFGRGLAGTGELFF
TGTGCCAGCAGCTTATTCGGGAGGGGACTAGCGGGCACCGGGGAGCTGTTTTTT
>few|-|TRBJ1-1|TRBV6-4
CASYRDGGFGAEAFF
TGTGCCAGCTACCGGGACGGAGGCTTCGGGGCTGAAGCTTTCTTT
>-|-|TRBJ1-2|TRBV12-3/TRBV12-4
CASPNSFPDYGYTF
TGTGCCAGCCCGAACAGCTTCCCAGACTATGGCTACACCTTC
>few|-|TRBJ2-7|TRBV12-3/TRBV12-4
CASSLARGYEQYF
TGTGCCAGCAGTTTAGCCAGGGGCTACGAGCAGTACTTC
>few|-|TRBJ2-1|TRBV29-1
CSLTRGNSDGEQFF
TGCAGCCTAACCCGAGGGAACAGCGATGGTGAGCAGTTCTTC
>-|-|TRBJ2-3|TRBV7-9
CASSSTGRRTDTQYF
TGTGCCAGCAGCTCCACAGGGAGGAGGACAGATACGCAGTATTTT
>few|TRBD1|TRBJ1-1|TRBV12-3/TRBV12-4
CASSLMGQGQMNTEAFF
TGTGCCAGCAGTTTAATGGGACAGGGTCAAATGAACACTGAAGCTTTCTTT
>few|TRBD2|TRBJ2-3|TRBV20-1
CSARTGRSTDTQYF
TGCAGTGCTAGGACCGGGAGGAGCACAGATACGCAGTATTTT
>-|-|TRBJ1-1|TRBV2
CASSLQGPPTEAFF
TGTGCCAGCAGTCTCCAGGGGCCCCCCACTGAAGCTTTCTTT
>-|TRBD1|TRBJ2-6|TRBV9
CASSVAGQGSGANVLTF
TGTGCCAGCAGCGTAGCGGGACAGGGGTCTGGGGCCAACGTCCTGACTTTC
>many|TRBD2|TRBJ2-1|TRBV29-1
CSVEDGGPSGRGQFF
TGCAGCGTTGAAGATGGGGGGCCTAGCGGGCGGGGGCAGTTCTTC
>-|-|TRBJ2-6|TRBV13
CASSLTGISPVLTF
TGTGCCAGCAGCTTAACAGGGATAAGCCCTGTCCTGACTTTC
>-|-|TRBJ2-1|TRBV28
CASSPGTQGVDEQFF
TGTGCCAGCAGTCCCGGGACACAAGGTGTCGATGAGCAGTTCTTC
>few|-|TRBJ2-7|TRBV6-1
CASSEGPLLSYEQYF
TGTGCCAGCAGTGAAGGTCCCCTTCTGTCCTACGAGCAGTACTTC
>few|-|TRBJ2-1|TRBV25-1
CASSSSEAKQFF
TGTGCCAGCAGTTCCTCGGAGGCAAAGCAGTTCTTC